This T cell receptor beta chain was captured in a study of PD-1 blockade in classical Hodgkin lymphoma. Specified time point: cycle 4 day 1 (C4D1), after six to seven weeks of nivolumab. Brentuximab vedotin exposure varied, and every patient relapsed after autologous stem cell transplantation. The data were produced by immunoSEQ multiplex PCR, yet TCRdb's version contains in-frame clones alone and is incomplete. The sample records 99,000 or so clones, roughly nine tenths being singletons. Broader study findings: Newly diagnosed patients were reported to start with lower TCR diversity than healthy donors. By C4D1 there was a significant rise in CD4+ TCR diversity but not in CD8+ TCR diversity.

The CDR3 contains 11 residues. The germline gives CDR1 SGHDT, CDR2 YYEEEE. Trimming left V 3 bases short and J 8 bases short, with 8 bases between. Concerning this clone: Its specificity is not known.

This sequence joins TRBV5-6 and TRBJ1-1, with D perhaps TRBD1 (5 bases). The sequence came from a human donor with classical Hodgkin lymphoma. The material sequenced was peripheral blood mononuclear cells (PBMCs), taken before the fourth cycle of nivolumab. CDR3 residues: CASSYRDEAFF. For the CDR3, the DNA is TGTGCCAGCAGCTACCGGGACGAAGCTTTCTTT.